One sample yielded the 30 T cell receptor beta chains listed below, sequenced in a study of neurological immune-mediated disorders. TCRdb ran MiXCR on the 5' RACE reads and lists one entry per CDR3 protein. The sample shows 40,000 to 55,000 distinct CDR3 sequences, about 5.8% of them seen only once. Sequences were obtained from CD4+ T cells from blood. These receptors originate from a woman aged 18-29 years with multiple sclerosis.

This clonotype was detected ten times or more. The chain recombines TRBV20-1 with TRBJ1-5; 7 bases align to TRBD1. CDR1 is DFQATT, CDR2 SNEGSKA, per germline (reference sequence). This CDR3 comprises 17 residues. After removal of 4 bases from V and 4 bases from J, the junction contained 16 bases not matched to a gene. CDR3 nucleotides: TGCAGTGCTAAGGGACAGAGCGGAATGGCTATTAATCAGCCCCAGCATTTT. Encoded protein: CSAKGQSGMAINQPQHF.

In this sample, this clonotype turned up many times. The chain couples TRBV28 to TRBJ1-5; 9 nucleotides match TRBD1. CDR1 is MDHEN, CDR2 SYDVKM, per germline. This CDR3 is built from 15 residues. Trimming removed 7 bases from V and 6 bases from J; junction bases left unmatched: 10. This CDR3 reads CASTTPGQGGQPQHF. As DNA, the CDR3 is TGTGCCAGCACAACGCCGGGACAGGGTGGTCAGCCCCAGCATTTT.

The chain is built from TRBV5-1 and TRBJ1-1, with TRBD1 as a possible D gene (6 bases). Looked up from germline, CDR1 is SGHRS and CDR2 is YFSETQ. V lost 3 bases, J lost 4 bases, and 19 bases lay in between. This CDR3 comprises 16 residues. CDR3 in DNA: TGCGCCAGCAGCTGGAGGGGGATGGACAAGAGCACTGAAGCTTTCTTT. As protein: CASSWRGMDKSTEAFF.

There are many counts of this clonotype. CDR3 residues: CASSPRTSPTGELFF. CDR3 in DNA: TGTGCCAGTAGTCCTCGGACTAGTCCCACCGGGGAGCTGTTTTTT. J is TRBJ2-2 and V is TRBV19; 7 nucleotides align to TRBD2. Germline lookup yields CDR1 LNHDA and CDR2 SQIVND (reference sequence). V trimming: 5 bases; J trimming: 4 bases; junction bases outside the gene matches: 7. CDR3 length: 15 residues.

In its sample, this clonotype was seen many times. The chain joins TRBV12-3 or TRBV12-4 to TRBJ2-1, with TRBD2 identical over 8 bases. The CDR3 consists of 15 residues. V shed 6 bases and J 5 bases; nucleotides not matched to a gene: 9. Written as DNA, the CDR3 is TGTGCCAGCAGCCGAGCCGGGACTAGGGACAATGAGCAGTTCTTC. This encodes CASSRAGTRDNEQFF.

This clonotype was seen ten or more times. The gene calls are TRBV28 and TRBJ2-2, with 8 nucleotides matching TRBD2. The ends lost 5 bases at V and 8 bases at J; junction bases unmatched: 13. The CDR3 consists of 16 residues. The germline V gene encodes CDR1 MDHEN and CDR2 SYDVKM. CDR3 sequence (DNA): TGTGCCAGCAGTACTAGCGGAAGCCCCGTAGGGGGGGAGCTGTTTTTT. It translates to CASSTSGSPVGGELFF.

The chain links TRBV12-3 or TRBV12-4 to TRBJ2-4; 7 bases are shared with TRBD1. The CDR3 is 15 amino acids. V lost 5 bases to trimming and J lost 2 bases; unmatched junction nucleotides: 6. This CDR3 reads CASSPTGLTKNIQYF. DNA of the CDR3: TGTGCCAGCAGTCCGACAGGGTTGACCAAAAACATTCAGTACTTC.

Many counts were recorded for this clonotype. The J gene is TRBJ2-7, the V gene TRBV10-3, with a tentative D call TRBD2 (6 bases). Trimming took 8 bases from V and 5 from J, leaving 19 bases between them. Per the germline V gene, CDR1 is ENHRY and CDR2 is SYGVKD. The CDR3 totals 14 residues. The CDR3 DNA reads TGTGCCATCCTTAAGGCGGGATCGCGGAACGAGCAGTACTTC. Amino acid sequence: CAILKAGSRNEQYF.

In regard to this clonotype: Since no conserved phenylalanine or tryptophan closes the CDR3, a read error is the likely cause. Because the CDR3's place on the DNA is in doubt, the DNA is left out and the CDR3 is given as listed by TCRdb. The CDR3 spells CGARGGPEGGFC. The genes are TRBV20-1 and TRBJ2-1; the table gives TRBD1 as D, unverified against the DNA. The germline V gene encodes CDR1 DFQATT and CDR2 SNEGSKA (reference sequence). The CDR3 extends over 12 residues, inclusive of both ends.

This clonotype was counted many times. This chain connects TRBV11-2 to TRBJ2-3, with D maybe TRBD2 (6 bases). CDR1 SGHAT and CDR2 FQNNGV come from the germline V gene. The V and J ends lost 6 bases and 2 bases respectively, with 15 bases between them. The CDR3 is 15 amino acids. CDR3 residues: CASSSLASLTDTQYF. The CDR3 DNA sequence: TGTGCCAGCAGTTCCCTAGCGAGCCTCACAGATACGCAGTATTTT.

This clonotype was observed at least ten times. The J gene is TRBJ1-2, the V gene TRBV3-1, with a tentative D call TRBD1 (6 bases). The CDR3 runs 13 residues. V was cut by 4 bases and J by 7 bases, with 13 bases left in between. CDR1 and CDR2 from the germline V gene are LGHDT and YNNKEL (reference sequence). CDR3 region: CASSPAGESGYTF. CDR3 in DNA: TGTGCCAGCAGCCCAGCAGGGGAAAGTGGCTACACCTTC.

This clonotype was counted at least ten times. In DNA, the CDR3 is TGCAGTGCTAGAGATGGGACGGGGAACACTGAAGCTTTCTTT. It translates to CSARDGTGNTEAFF. The V call is TRBV20-1, the J call TRBJ1-1; the D gene is possibly TRBD1 (5 bases). The V end was cut by 0 bases, the J end by 1 base, with 9 bases between. CDR1 is DFQATT and CDR2 is SNEGSKA in the germline V gene (reference sequence). The CDR3 totals 14 residues.

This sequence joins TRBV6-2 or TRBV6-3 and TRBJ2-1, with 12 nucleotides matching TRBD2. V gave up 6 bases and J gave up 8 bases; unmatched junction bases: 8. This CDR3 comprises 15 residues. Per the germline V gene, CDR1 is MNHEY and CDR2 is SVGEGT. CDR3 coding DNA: TGTGCCAGCAGCCCTAGCGGGGGGGCCGGTGATGAGCAGTTCTTC. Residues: CASSPSGGAGDEQFF.

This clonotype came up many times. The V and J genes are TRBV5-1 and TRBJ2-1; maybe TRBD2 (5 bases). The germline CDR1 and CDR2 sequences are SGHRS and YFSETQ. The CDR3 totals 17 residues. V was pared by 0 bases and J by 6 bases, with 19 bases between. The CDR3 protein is CASSLGLSNFISNEQFF. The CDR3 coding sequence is TGCGCCAGCAGCTTGGGACTATCCAACTTTATTTCCAATGAGCAGTTCTTC.

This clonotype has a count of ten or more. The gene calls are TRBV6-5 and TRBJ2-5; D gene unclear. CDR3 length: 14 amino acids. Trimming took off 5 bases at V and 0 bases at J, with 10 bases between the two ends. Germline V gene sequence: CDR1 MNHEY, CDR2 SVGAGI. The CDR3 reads CASSRRGYQETQYF. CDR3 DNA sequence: TGTGCCAGCAGTCGCCGTGGGTACCAAGAGACCCAGTACTTC.

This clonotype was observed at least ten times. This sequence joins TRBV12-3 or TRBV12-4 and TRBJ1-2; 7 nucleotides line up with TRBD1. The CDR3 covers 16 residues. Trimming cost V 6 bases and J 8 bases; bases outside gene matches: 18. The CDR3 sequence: CASSTPTGPGTGGYTF. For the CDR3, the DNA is TGTGCCAGCAGCACCCCGACAGGGCCCGGTACTGGGGGCTACACCTTC.

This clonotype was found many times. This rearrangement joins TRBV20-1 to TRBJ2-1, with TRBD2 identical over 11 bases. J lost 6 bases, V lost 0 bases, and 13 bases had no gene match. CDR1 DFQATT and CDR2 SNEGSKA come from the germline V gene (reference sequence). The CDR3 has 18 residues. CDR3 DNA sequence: TGCAGTGCTAGAGATTGGAAGCCGGGGCTAGCGGGAGGCAATGAGCAGTTCTTC. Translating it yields CSARDWKPGLAGGNEQFF.

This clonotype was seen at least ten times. The DNA for the CDR3 is TGTGCCAGCAGTCCAGGGAGGGAGCAGTACTTC. It encodes CASSPGREQYF. This chain joins TRBV6-5 and TRBJ2-7; tentatively, D is TRBD2 (6 bases). The CDR3 has 11 amino acids. Germline loops: CDR1 MNHEY, CDR2 SVGAGI. Trimming took off 5 bases at V and 7 bases at J, with 9 bases between the two ends.

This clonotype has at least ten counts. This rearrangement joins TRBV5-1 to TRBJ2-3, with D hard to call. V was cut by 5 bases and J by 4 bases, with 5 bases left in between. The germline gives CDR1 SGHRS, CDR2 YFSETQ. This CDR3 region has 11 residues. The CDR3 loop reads CASSTSDTQYF. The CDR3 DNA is TGCGCCAGCAGTACGTCAGATACGCAGTATTTT.

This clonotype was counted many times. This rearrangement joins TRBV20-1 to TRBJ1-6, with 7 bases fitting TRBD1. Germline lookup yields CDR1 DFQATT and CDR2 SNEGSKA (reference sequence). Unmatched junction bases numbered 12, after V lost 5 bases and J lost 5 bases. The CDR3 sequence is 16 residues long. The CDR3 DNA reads TGCAGTGCTCAAATTCCGGGACAGCGGAATAATTCACCCCTCCACTTT. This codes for CSAQIPGQRNNSPLHF.

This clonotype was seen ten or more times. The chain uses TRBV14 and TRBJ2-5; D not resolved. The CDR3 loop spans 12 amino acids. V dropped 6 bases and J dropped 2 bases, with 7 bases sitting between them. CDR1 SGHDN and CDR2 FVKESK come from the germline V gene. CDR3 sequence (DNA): TGTGCCAGCAGTCCTAAACAAGAGACCCAGTACTTC. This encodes CASSPKQETQYF.

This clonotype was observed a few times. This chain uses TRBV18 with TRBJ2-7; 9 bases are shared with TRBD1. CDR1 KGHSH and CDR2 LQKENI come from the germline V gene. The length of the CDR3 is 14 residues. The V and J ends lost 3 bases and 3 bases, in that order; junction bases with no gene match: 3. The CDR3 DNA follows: TGTGCCAGCTCACCCGGGACAGGGAGCTACGAGCAGTACGTC. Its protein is CASSPGTGSYEQYV.

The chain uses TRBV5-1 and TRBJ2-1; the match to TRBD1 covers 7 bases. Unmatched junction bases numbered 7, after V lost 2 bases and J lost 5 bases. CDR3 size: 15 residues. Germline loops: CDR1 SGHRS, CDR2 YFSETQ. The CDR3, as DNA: TGCGCCAGCAGCTTCCCCGGGACAGAAAACAATGAGCAGTTCTTC. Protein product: CASSFPGTENNEQFF.

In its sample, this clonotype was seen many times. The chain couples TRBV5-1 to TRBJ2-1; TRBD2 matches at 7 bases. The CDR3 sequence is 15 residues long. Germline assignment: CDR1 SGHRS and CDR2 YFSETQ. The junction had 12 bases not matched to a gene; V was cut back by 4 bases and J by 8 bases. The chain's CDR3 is CASSGLGLVADEQFF. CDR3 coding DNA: TGCGCCAGCAGCGGGTTAGGACTAGTCGCCGATGAGCAGTTCTTC.

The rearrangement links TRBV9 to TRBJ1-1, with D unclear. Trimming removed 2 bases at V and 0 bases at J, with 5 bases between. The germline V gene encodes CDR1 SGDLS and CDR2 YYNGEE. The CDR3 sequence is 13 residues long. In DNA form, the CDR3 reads TGTGCCAGCAGCGTGACACTGAACACTGAAGCTTTCTTT. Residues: CASSVTLNTEAFF. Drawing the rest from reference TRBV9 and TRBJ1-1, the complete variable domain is DSGVTQTPKHLITATGQRVTLRCSPRSGDLSVYWYQQSLDQGLQFLIQYYNGEERAKGNILERFSAQQFPDLHSELNLSSLELGDSALYFCASSVTLNTEAFFGQGTRLTVV.

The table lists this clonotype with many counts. The CDR3 bases are TGTGCCAGCAGTATCGGGACAGATAATTCACCCCTCCACTTT. The encoded protein is CASSIGTDNSPLHF. V usage is TRBV12-3 or TRBV12-4 and J usage is TRBJ1-6; TRBD1 matches 7 bases. This CDR3 comprises 14 residues. V lost 5 bases to trimming and J lost 5 bases; unmatched junction nucleotides: 3.

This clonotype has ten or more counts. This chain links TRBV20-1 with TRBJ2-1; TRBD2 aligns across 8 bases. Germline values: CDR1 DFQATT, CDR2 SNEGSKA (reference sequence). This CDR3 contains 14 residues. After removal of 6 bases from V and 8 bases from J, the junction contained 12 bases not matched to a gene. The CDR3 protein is CSARDGRAFYEQFF. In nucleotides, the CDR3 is TGCAGTGCAAGGGACGGGAGGGCATTCTATGAGCAGTTCTTC.

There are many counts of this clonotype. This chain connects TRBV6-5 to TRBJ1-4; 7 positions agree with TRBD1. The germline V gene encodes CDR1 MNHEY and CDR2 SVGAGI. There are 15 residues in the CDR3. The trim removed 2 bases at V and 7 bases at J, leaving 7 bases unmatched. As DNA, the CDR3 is TGTGCCAGCAGTTACGGGGACAGTATGGGTGAAAAACTGTTTTTT. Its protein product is CASSYGDSMGEKLFF.

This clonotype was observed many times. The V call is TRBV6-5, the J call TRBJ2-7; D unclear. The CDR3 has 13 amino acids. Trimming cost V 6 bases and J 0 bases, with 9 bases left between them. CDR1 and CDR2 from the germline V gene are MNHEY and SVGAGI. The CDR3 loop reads CASRHPVSYEQYV. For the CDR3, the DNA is TGTGCCAGCAGACATCCAGTCTCCTACGAGCAGTACGTC.

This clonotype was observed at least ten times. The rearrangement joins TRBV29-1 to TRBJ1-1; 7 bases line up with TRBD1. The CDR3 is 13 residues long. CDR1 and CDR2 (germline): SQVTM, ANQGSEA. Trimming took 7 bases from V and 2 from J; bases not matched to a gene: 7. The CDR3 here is CSAIRQGNTEAFF. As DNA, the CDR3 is TGCAGCGCCATTAGACAGGGAAACACTGAAGCTTTCTTT. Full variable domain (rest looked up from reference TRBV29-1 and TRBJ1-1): SAVISQKPSRDICQRGTSLTIQCQVDSQVTMMFWYRQQPGQSLTLIATANQGSEATYESGFVIDKFPISRPNLTFSTLTVSNMSPEDSSIYLCSAIRQGNTEAFFGQGTRLTVV.